The rows below give T cell receptor beta chains drawn from one sample of a study of Ad26.COV2.S vaccination and SARS-CoV-2 variants. Method: immunoSEQ multiplex PCR; TCRdb's copy keeps in-frame clones and lacks some. This sample has over 400,000 clones, with approximately 90% found just once. The sequencing here drew on peripheral blood, taken in a trial of Ad26.COV2.S vaccine versus placebo. These receptor sequences come from a person between 18 and 60 years old who received the Ad26.COV2.S COVID-19 vaccine or a placebo. Each CDR3 is given with its conserved first and last residue. D genes are given only for firm matches. Expanded clones get a size class; other rows say once, few or many, or leave the size out.

>once|TRBV7-2|TRBJ1-2|-
CASSSGSNYGYTF
TGTGCCAGCAGCTCAGGGTCCAACTATGGCTACACCTTC
>once|TRBV6-2/TRBV6-3|TRBJ2-7|-
CASSLTGTQVYEQYF
TGTGCCAGCAGTCTAACCGGGACACAAGTTTACGAGCAGTACTTC
>-|TRBV5-1|TRBJ2-2|TRBD1
CASSLGDRNTGELFF
TGCGCCAGCAGCTTGGGGGACAGGAACACCGGGGAGCTGTTTTTT
>once|TRBV18|TRBJ2-3|TRBD2
CASSPPGLASGDTQYF
TGTGCCAGCTCGCCTCCGGGACTAGCTTCAGGAGATACGCAGTATTTT
>-|TRBV29-1|TRBJ1-1|-
CSVVRGLTNTEAFF
TGCAGCGTTGTGAGGGGACTGACGAACACTGAAGCTTTCTTT
>-|TRBV2|TRBJ1-6|TRBD1
CASDRDRGYNLHF
TGTGCCAGCGACCGGGACAGAGGGTACAACCTCCACTTT
>-|TRBV7-2|TRBJ2-5|-
CASLRGPQFGETQYF
TGTGCCAGCCTCAGGGGCCCCCAGTTTGGAGAGACCCAGTACTTC
>-|TRBV30|TRBJ2-1|-
CAWSVPIRQGLYNEQFF
TGTGCCTGGAGTGTACCAATCCGTCAGGGGCTTTACAATGAGCAGTTCTTC
>-|TRBV27|TRBJ2-4|-
CASSLDPGDIQYF
TGTGCCAGCAGTTTAGACCCAGGGGACATTCAGTACTTC
>-|TRBV19|TRBJ1-1|-
CASSRGRGNTEAFF
TGTGCCAGTAGTAGGGGACGAGGGAACACTGAAGCTTTCTTT
>-|TRBV27|TRBJ2-7|TRBD1
CASSITGGSRYEQYF
TGTGCCAGCAGTATAACAGGGGGCTCTCGCTACGAGCAGTACTTC
>-|TRBV18|TRBJ2-3|TRBD2
CASSPIKGLAGGASTDTQYF
TGTGCCAGCTCACCAATTAAAGGACTAGCGGGGGGTGCTAGCACAGATACGCAGTATTTT
>-|TRBV10-3|TRBJ1-1|-
CAISPLFGEGNTEAFF
TGTGCCATCAGTCCTCTCTTTGGGGAGGGGAACACTGAAGCTTTCTTT
>-|TRBV19|TRBJ2-1|TRBD2
CASSIGASGDNEQFF
TGTGCCAGTAGTATAGGGGCTAGCGGGGACAATGAGCAGTTCTTC
>-|TRBV19|TRBJ1-5|TRBD1
CASSWTGGINQPQHF
TGTGCCAGTAGCTGGACAGGGGGGATTAATCAGCCCCAGCATTTT
>-|TRBV7-8|TRBJ1-4|-
CASSLEPTANEKLFF
TGTGCCAGCAGCTTAGAACCAACGGCTAATGAAAAACTGTTTTTT
>-|TRBV2|TRBJ2-5|-
CASSDRDETQYF
TGTGCCAGCAGTGACAGGGATGAGACCCAGTACTTC
>-|TRBV18|TRBJ1-6|TRBD1
CASSLGTAPDSPLHF
TGTGCCAGCTCACTCGGGACAGCCCCTGATTCACCCCTCCACTTT
>once|TRBV29-1|TRBJ1-3|-
CSALTGSGNTIYF
TGCAGCGCATTAACAGGGTCTGGAAACACCATATATTTT
>-|TRBV7-9|TRBJ1-1|-
CASSLEGRGWTEAFF
TGTGCCAGCAGCTTAGAAGGCAGGGGTTGGACTGAAGCTTTCTTT
>-|TRBV7-9|TRBJ1-4|-
CASSLDTNEKLFF
TGTGCCAGCAGCTTAGACACTAATGAAAAACTGTTTTTT
>-|TRBV3-1/TRBV3-2|TRBJ1-2|-
CASSQGGAATGGYTF
TGTGCCAGCAGCCAAGGGGGAGCAGCCACTGGGGGCTACACCTTC
>-|TRBV13|TRBJ2-7|TRBD1
CASKRQGGPYEQYF
TGTGCCAGCAAACGACAGGGGGGACCCTACGAGCAGTACTTC
>-|TRBV2|TRBJ2-7|-
CASTRTTSTSSYEQYF
TGTGCGAGCACCAGGACGACTTCTACAAGCTCCTACGAGCAGTACTTC
>once|TRBV27|TRBJ2-3|-
CASTKVSAPDTQYF
TGTGCCAGCACCAAGGTCTCTGCTCCAGATACGCAGTATTTT
>-|TRBV27|TRBJ1-5|-
CASSLSGGNQPQHF
TGTGCCAGCAGTTTATCTGGGGGGAATCAGCCCCAGCATTTT
>-|TRBV10-3|TRBJ2-7|-
CAINGADYEQYF
TGTGCCATCAATGGGGCGGATTACGAGCAGTACTTC
>-|TRBV7-9|TRBJ2-3|-
CASSYTTSTDTQYF
TGTGCCAGCAGTTATACAACTAGCACAGATACGCAGTATTTT
>-|TRBV20-1|TRBJ2-7|-
CSARVVEQYF
TGCAGTGCTAGAGTAGTCGAGCAGTACTTC
>-|TRBV28|TRBJ1-3|-
CASKGGTIYF
TGTGCCAGCAAGGGGGGCACCATATATTTT
>-|TRBV19|TRBJ2-7|-
CASSISRVSEQYF
TGTGCCAGTAGTATTTCGAGGGTTTCGGAGCAGTACTTC
>-|TRBV4-3|TRBJ2-3|-
CASSSRRGSTDTQYF
TGCGCCAGCAGCTCTCGACGGGGAAGCACAGATACGCAGTATTTT
>-|TRBV19|TRBJ2-1|TRBD2
CASSIMASGGFGEQFF
TGTGCCAGTAGTATCATGGCTAGCGGGGGCTTTGGTGAGCAGTTCTTC
>-|TRBV5-1|TRBJ2-4|TRBD2
CASSPISAGGVAKNIQYF
TGCGCCAGCAGCCCGATCTCAGCGGGGGGCGTAGCCAAAAACATTCAGTACTTC
>-|TRBV29-1|TRBJ2-1|TRBD2
CSVGRLAGKSYNEQFF
TGCAGCGTTGGAAGACTAGCGGGGAAATCCTACAATGAGCAGTTCTTC
>-|TRBV6-5|TRBJ1-1|-
CASGKQKNTEAFF
TGTGCCAGCGGGAAACAGAAGAACACTGAAGCTTTCTTT